This is a list of T cell receptor beta chains from one sample in a study of regulatory T cells in long-lasting Graves disease. TCRdb independently ran MiXCR on the multiplex PCR reads; one entry per CDR3 protein. Seen here are about 470,000 distinct CDR3 sequences, less than 25% observed once, and the top ten hold over 7.5%. The sample was peripheral blood mononuclear cells (PBMCs), taken when the disease was refractory, from a patient treated with antithyroid drugs. The receptors were sampled from a female donor with Graves disease. Both conserved end residues are part of each CDR3. A D gene is named only where the DNA matches it firmly.

v_call	d_call	j_call	cdr3_aa
TRBV2	.	TRBJ1-2	CASTNPGATYGYTF
TRBV5-1	TRBD1	.	CASSSGDGRGNEQFF
TRBV30	.	TRBJ2-2	CAWSGDTGELFF
TRBV6-1	.	TRBJ1-5	CASSRTVGRGGDQPQHF
TRBV7-9	.	TRBJ1-1	CASSFFSGTEAFF
TRBV11-2	.	TRBJ2-5	CASSHFLSLNWTQYF
TRBV20-1	TRBD2	TRBJ2-5	CSAPGGTGGSHETQYF
TRBV4-1	TRBD1	TRBJ2-7	CASSHSRGLLYEQYF
TRBV30	.	TRBJ1-2	CAWTGPSTGYGYTF
TRBV4-1	.	TRBJ1-1	CASSPQYGNTEAFF
TRBV7-9	TRBD1	TRBJ2-7	CASSPTGGWYEQYF
TRBV6-1	.	TRBJ2-7	CATNPIDRPNEQYF
TRBV6-1	.	TRBJ2-7	CASSTPRGSYEQYF
TRBV4-1	.	TRBJ2-7	CASSQVAGKLHEQYF
TRBV28	TRBD1	TRBJ2-1	CASRSPEGAYNEQFF
TRBV5-1	.	TRBJ1-1	CASSLIRRAVVQNTEAFF
TRBV9	TRBD2	TRBJ2-1	CASSVGGGSEQFF
TRBV6-2/TRBV6-3	.	TRBJ2-3	CASSYSGGDTQYF
TRBV24-1	.	TRBJ2-5	CATGLGDETQYF
TRBV12-3/TRBV12-4	.	TRBJ1-6	CASRSSYNSPLHF
TRBV10-2	.	TRBJ2-3	CASSEGIGPRDTQYF
TRBV13	TRBD1	TRBJ1-1	CASSLGQGEGRAFF
TRBV28	.	TRBJ2-7	CASSFSAASSYEQYF
TRBV7-9	.	TRBJ1-1	CASSLGAMNTEAFF
TRBV5-6	TRBD1	TRBJ1-4	CASSPTGDLRELFF
TRBV28	TRBD2	TRBJ2-2	CASSPLSGTSGGELFF
TRBV10-1	.	TRBJ2-7	CASSEFRTAFSYEQYF
TRBV27	.	TRBJ2-2	CASSLMGALFF
TRBV18	.	TRBJ2-7	CASSPESRPYEQYF
TRBV27	.	TRBJ1-3	CASSLTNSGNTIYF
TRBV28	.	TRBJ2-7	CASIPSGVEYEQYF
TRBV7-2	TRBD1	TRBJ2-5	CASSFLGQGQETQYF
TRBV28	TRBD2	TRBJ2-2	CASSGTSGIGTGELFF
TRBV18	.	TRBJ2-3	CASSPRHSTDTQYF
TRBV20-1	.	TRBJ2-7	CSARGTGPNPGEQYF
TRBV28	TRBD1	TRBJ2-1	CASSIRDSIGEQFF
TRBV20-1	.	TRBJ2-5	CSVEGLQETQYF